A single sample is the source of the 31 T cell receptor beta chains below, sequenced in a study of blood T cell repertoires in COVID-19. The assay was immunoSEQ multiplex PCR, and TCRdb's table has in-frame clones only and misses some. The repertoire holds some 450,000 clones, about 90% seen once, with less than 0.95% in the top ten. Sequencing input: peripheral blood. These receptors were collected from a man younger than 30 with COVID-19, enrolled during active disease.

The V call is TRBV10-1, the J call TRBJ2-2, with D tentatively TRBD2 (7 bases). This CDR3 is built from 13 residues. V dropped 3 bases and J dropped 7 bases, with 9 bases sitting between them. Germline assignment: CDR1 WNHNN and CDR2 SYGVQD (reference sequence). In DNA form, the CDR3 reads TGCGCCAGCAGTGACGGGGGGCTCGGGGAGCTGTTTTTT. Translated, it gives CASSDGGLGELFF.

The chain uses TRBV5-1 and TRBJ2-5; 7 bases align to TRBD1. CDR3 length: 14 amino acids. The V segment lost 3 bases and the J segment 4 bases; nucleotides outside the gene matches: 6. Germline V gene lookup returns CDR1 SGHRS and CDR2 YFSETQ. CDR3 coding DNA: TGCGCCAGCAGCTCTGGTAGGGGGCTAGAGACCCAGTACTTC. Residues: CASSSGRGLETQYF.

Only one count was recorded for this clone. This chain connects TRBV12-3 or TRBV12-4 to TRBJ2-7; 7 bases align to TRBD1. V shed 5 bases and J 5 bases; nucleotides not matched to a gene: 6. This CDR3 has 13 amino acids. Here the CDR3 DNA reads TGTGCCAGCAGTCCTGGGACAGTCAACGAGCAGTACTTC. Protein: CASSPGTVNEQYF.

This clone appeared a single time. This chain connects TRBV28 to TRBJ2-7; D might be TRBD1 (6 bases). The V end lost 3 bases, the J end lost 2 bases, and 11 bases lay between the germline ends. Germline V lookup: CDR1 MDHEN, CDR2 SYDVKM. This CDR3 spans 14 amino acids. CDR3 protein: CASSFQGNTYEQYF. Here the CDR3 DNA reads TGTGCCAGCAGTTTTCAGGGGAATACCTACGAGCAGTACTTC.

The chain has TRBV29-1 and TRBJ2-7; the match to TRBD2 covers 7 bases. The CDR3 has 12 residues. After removal of 6 bases from V and 2 bases from J, the junction contained 4 bases not matched to a gene. Looked up from germline, CDR1 is SQVTM and CDR2 is ANQGSEA. CDR3 bases: TGCAGCGTGGGGGGAGGGCCCTACGAGCAGTACTTC. Residues: CSVGGGPYEQYF.

CDR3 loop: CASSRGLTGNTIYF. DNA for the CDR3: TGTGCCAGCAGCCGGGGTTTGACTGGAAACACCATATATTTT. V usage is TRBV5-8 and J usage is TRBJ1-3; no reliable D call. V gave up 4 bases and J gave up 2 bases, with 10 bases separating them. The germline CDR1 and CDR2 sequences are SGHTS and YDEGEE. CDR3 length equals 14 residues. The whole variable domain, remainder taken from reference TRBV5-8 and TRBJ1-3, is EAGVTQSPTHLIKTRGQQATLRCSPISGHTSVYWYQQALGLGLQFLLWYDEGEERNRGNFPPRFSGRQFPNYSSELNVNALELEDSALYLCASSRGLTGNTIYFGEGSWLTVV.

The chain recombines TRBV19 with TRBJ2-3; tentatively, D is TRBD2 (7 bases). Germline CDR1 and CDR2: LNHDA and SQIVND (reference sequence). The CDR3 is 14 amino acids. V lost 5 bases, J lost 2 bases, and 11 bases lay in between. CDR3 DNA: TGTGCCAGTAGTCTGGGGGGGCTCACAGATACGCAGTATTTT. It codes for CASSLGGLTDTQYF. Full variable domain (rest looked up from reference TRBV19 and TRBJ2-3): DGGITQSPKYLFRKEGQNVTLSCEQNLNHDAMYWYRQDPGQGLRLIYYSQIVNDFQKGDIAEGYSVSREKKESFPLTVTSAQKNPTAFYLCASSLGGLTDTQYFGPGTRLTVL.

The chain recombines TRBV19 with TRBJ2-1; TRBD2 aligns across 8 bases. Trimming at V came to 4 bases and at J to 6 bases, leaving 8 bases not matched to a gene. CDR3 size: 15 residues. Germline V lookup: CDR1 LNHDA, CDR2 SQIVND (reference sequence). The CDR3 is CASSRGASGFNEQFF. The CDR3 region has the DNA TGTGCCAGTAGTAGAGGAGCTAGCGGGTTCAATGAGCAGTTCTTC.

CDR3 sequence (DNA): TGTGCCACCAGCAGAGATCCGGCGGGGGGACTCACCGGGGAGCTGTTTTTT. Protein sequence: CATSRDPAGGLTGELFF. The chain recombines TRBV15 with TRBJ2-2, with 8 bases lining up with TRBD2. Germline CDR1 reads LNHNV; CDR2 reads YYDKDF (reference sequence). The CDR3 length is 17 residues. The V segment lost 0 bases and the J segment 4 bases; nucleotides outside the gene matches: 7.

The gene calls are TRBV19 and TRBJ2-7, with D perhaps matching TRBD1 (6 bases). CDR1 and CDR2 (germline): LNHDA, SQIVND (reference sequence). Trimming took 0 bases from V and 5 from J, leaving 8 bases between them. The CDR3 has 13 amino acids. The CDR3: CASSIEGGHEQYF. CDR3 coding DNA: TGTGCCAGTAGTATAGAAGGGGGTCACGAGCAGTACTTC.

The rearrangement joins TRBV5-1 to TRBJ2-1; a weak D match, TRBD2 (5 bases). Germline loops: CDR1 SGHRS, CDR2 YFSETQ. This CDR3 is built from 15 residues. The germline V and J ends were trimmed by 3 bases and 2 bases, with 12 bases remaining between them. The CDR3 DNA reads as TGCGCCAGCAGCTACAGCGGTCCTCCCTACAATGAGCAGTTCTTC. Protein product: CASSYSGPPYNEQFF.

The V and J genes are TRBV4-1 and TRBJ1-1, with 7 bases identical to TRBD1. The CDR3 extends over 16 amino acids. The junction had 5 bases not matched to a gene; V was cut back by 0 bases and J by 1 base. Germline CDR1 is MGHRA and CDR2 is YSYEKL. The CDR3 sequence: CASSQEVAGGNTEAFF. Written as DNA, the CDR3 is TGCGCCAGCAGCCAAGAGGTGGCAGGGGGGAACACTGAAGCTTTCTTT.

The chain couples TRBV10-1 to TRBJ2-5, with a possible D match to TRBD2 (5 bases). V lost 2 bases, J lost 8 bases, and 12 bases lay in between. The CDR3 spans 13 residues. Germline V lookup: CDR1 WNHNN, CDR2 SYGVQD (reference sequence). The CDR3 sequence: CASSERRQSTQYF. As DNA, the CDR3 is TGCGCCAGCAGTGAGCGGAGGCAAAGTACCCAGTACTTC.

The rearrangement links TRBV5-6 to TRBJ1-6, with a tentative D call TRBD1 (5 bases). CDR3 length equals 16 residues. Trimming removed 1 base from V and 3 bases from J, with 11 bases in between. Germline lookup yields CDR1 SGHDT and CDR2 YYEEEE. The DNA for the CDR3 is TGTGCCAGCAGCTTGATCTCCGGGGGCTATAATTCACCCCTCCACTTT. It specifies CASSLISGGYNSPLHF.

V gene TRBV7-9 combines with J gene TRBJ2-3; possible D gene TRBD1, 6 bases. This CDR3 is built from 16 residues. V was shortened by 4 bases and J by 2 bases, with 16 bases between the two germline ends. From germline, CDR1 is SEHNR and CDR2 FQNEAQ (reference sequence). CDR3 residues: CASSYSKTGSTDTQYF. The CDR3, as DNA: TGTGCCAGCAGCTACTCCAAGACAGGATCCACAGATACGCAGTATTTT.

J is TRBJ2-3 and V is TRBV5-4, with TRBD2 identical over 8 bases. There are 15 residues in the CDR3. Germline V gene sequence: CDR1 SGHNT, CDR2 YYREEE (reference sequence). V was pared by 4 bases and J by 6 bases, with 10 bases of the junction left unmatched. This CDR3 reads CASSPPAGVVDTQYF. CDR3 sequence (DNA): TGTGCCAGCAGCCCGCCAGCGGGAGTTGTCGATACGCAGTATTTT.

The rearrangement uses TRBV7-2 and TRBJ2-1; 7 nucleotides line up with TRBD2. The CDR3 totals 13 residues. The J segment lost 12 bases and the V segment lost 5 bases, leaving 10 bases of the junction unmatched. Germline-derived CDR1 and CDR2 are SGHTA and FQGNSA. The CDR3 loop reads CASSHREERGQFF. CDR3 nucleotides: TGTGCCAGCAGCCACCGGGAGGAGAGGGGGCAGTTCTTC.

The chain recombines TRBV7-2 with TRBJ2-5, with D perhaps matching TRBD2 (6 bases). This CDR3 is built from 15 residues. The V gene lost 2 bases and the J gene lost 2 bases, with 12 bases spanning the gap. CDR1 is SGHTA and CDR2 is FQGNSA in the germline V gene. CDR3 residues: CASSLMGEVQETQYF. DNA for the CDR3: TGTGCCAGCAGCTTAATGGGGGAGGTACAAGAGACCCAGTACTTC. The variable domain in full, completed from reference TRBV7-2 and TRBJ2-5, reads GAGVSQSPSNKVTEKGKDVELRCDPISGHTALYWYRQSLGQGLEFLIYFQGNSAPDKSGLPSDRFSAERTGGSVSTLTIQRTQQEDSAVYLCASSLMGEVQETQYFGPGTRLLVL.

The V call is TRBV5-1, the J call TRBJ1-1; 8 bases match TRBD1. Germline loops: CDR1 SGHRS, CDR2 YFSETQ. CDR3 length: 14 residues. J was trimmed by 1 base and V by 4 bases; bases with no gene match: 3. DNA of the CDR3: TGCGCCAGCAGCCTGACAGGGGAGAACACTGAAGCTTTCTTT. Translation: CASSLTGENTEAFF.

The chain uses TRBV19 and TRBJ2-3, with TRBD2 identical over 9 bases. V lost 3 bases to trimming and J lost 2 bases; unmatched junction nucleotides: 3. Germline CDR1 reads LNHDA; CDR2 reads SQIVND (reference sequence). The CDR3 runs to 15 residues. This CDR3 is CASSISGGYTDTQYF. The CDR3 region has the DNA TGTGCCAGTAGTATTAGCGGGGGATACACAGATACGCAGTATTTT.

This chain joins TRBV7-8 and TRBJ2-2; TRBD1 agrees at 9 bases. After removal of 4 bases from V and 9 bases from J, the junction contained 3 bases not matched to a gene. The CDR3 runs 13 residues. CDR1 and CDR2 from the germline V gene are SGHVS and FQNEAQ. In nucleotides, the CDR3 is TGTGCCAGCAGCTGGGACAGGGAAAGGGAGCTGTTTTTT. Encoded protein: CASSWDRERELFF.

This rearrangement joins TRBV5-1 to TRBJ2-1; unclear D gene. There are 14 residues in the CDR3. V lost 0 bases, J lost 5 bases, and 9 bases lay in between. Germline V gene sequence: CDR1 SGHRS, CDR2 YFSETQ. CDR3 region: CASSLGSVDNEQFF. In nucleotides, the CDR3 is TGCGCCAGCAGCTTGGGGAGCGTAGACAATGAGCAGTTCTTC. Variable domain in full (rest from reference TRBV5-1 and TRBJ2-1): KAGVTQTPRYLIKTRGQQVTLSCSPISGHRSVSWYQQTPGQGLQFLFEYFSETQRNKGNFPGRFSGRQFSNSRSEMNVSTLELGDSALYLCASSLGSVDNEQFFGPGTRLTVL.

The chain uses TRBV5-1 and TRBJ2-7, with 8 bases matching TRBD2. The germline CDR1 and CDR2 sequences are SGHRS and YFSETQ. The length of the CDR3 is 15 residues. The trim removed 5 bases at V and 0 bases at J, leaving 7 bases unmatched. The DNA for the CDR3 is TGCGCCAGCAGTCGCCGACTAGCGAGCTCCTACGAGCAGTACTTC. It codes for CASSRRLASSYEQYF.

The rearrangement uses TRBV27 and TRBJ1-2; TRBD1 agrees at 8 bases. This CDR3 comprises 15 residues. Trimming took 5 bases from V and 3 from J; bases not matched to a gene: 8. Germline V gene sequence: CDR1 MNHEY, CDR2 SMNVEV (reference sequence). CDR3 protein: CASSPRQGSDYGYTF. The CDR3 nucleotides are TGTGCCAGCAGTCCTCGACAGGGGAGTGACTATGGCTACACCTTC.

The V gene is TRBV5-1, the J gene TRBJ2-1; TRBD2 matches 7 bases. The germline V gene encodes CDR1 SGHRS and CDR2 YFSETQ. Trimming took 4 bases from V and 5 from J; bases not matched to a gene: 9. The CDR3 has 15 residues. The CDR3 loop reads CASSELASFDNEQFF. The CDR3 region has the DNA TGCGCCAGCAGCGAACTAGCGTCTTTCGACAATGAGCAGTTCTTC.

The chain links TRBV6-2 or TRBV6-3 to TRBJ2-5; maybe TRBD2 (6 bases). CDR1 is MNHEY, CDR2 SVGEGT, per germline. CDR3 length: 17 amino acids. V lost 1 base to trimming and J lost 5 bases, with 20 bases between them. The CDR3 nucleotides read TGTGCCAGCAGTTACTACATAAGCGGGTCCGTCCAGGAGACCCAGTACTTC. Its protein product is CASSYYISGSVQETQYF.

The CDR3 sequence is CASSPGVPHGNTIYF. The CDR3 nucleotides read TGTGCCAGCAGCCCGGGGGTCCCCCACGGAAACACCATATATTTT. This sequence joins TRBV5-4 and TRBJ1-3, with a possible D match to TRBD1 (5 bases). Trimming left V 4 bases short and J 4 bases short, with 15 bases between. The CDR3 is 15 amino acids. Germline V lookup: CDR1 SGHNT, CDR2 YYREEE (reference sequence).

V and J are TRBV18 and TRBJ2-1, with TRBD1 identical over 8 bases. Germline CDR1 and CDR2: KGHSH and LQKENI. The V gene end was trimmed by 2 bases and the J gene end by 6 bases; junction bases not matched to a gene: 6. The CDR3 extends over 15 amino acids. The CDR3 nucleotides are TGTGCCAGCTCACCAGTGGGACAGGCCTCCAATGAGCAGTTCTTC. Translated: CASSPVGQASNEQFF.

V and J are TRBV7-9 and TRBJ2-5; 7 bases are a match to TRBD2. The germline V gene has CDR1 SEHNR and CDR2 FQNEAQ (reference sequence). V was clipped by 6 bases and J by 5 bases; unmatched bases: 18. This CDR3 has 17 amino acids. CDR3 sequence (DNA): TGTGCCAGCAGTTCGACTAGCCAAGGGTTAGAGGGGGAGACCCAGTACTTC. This gives the protein CASSSTSQGLEGETQYF.

The chain's CDR3 is CASSHGTAHQETQYF. The DNA of the CDR3 is TGCGCCAGCAGCCACGGGACAGCGCACCAAGAGACCCAGTACTTC. The chain joins TRBV5-1 to TRBJ2-5, with 7 bases identical to TRBD1. The junction had 6 bases not matched to a gene; V was cut back by 4 bases and J by 0 bases. Germline-derived CDR1 and CDR2 are SGHRS and YFSETQ. The CDR3 covers 15 residues.

This clone was counted a few times. The gene calls are TRBV30 and TRBJ2-7; 9 nucleotides match TRBD1. This CDR3 is 14 amino acids long. CDR1 is GTSNPN, CDR2 SVGIG, per germline (reference sequence). Trimming took 4 bases from V and 3 from J; bases not matched to a gene: 7. CDR3 nucleotide sequence: TGTGCCTGGACCTCGGGACAGGGCGGCTACGAGCAGTACTTC. Its translation is CAWTSGQGGYEQYF.